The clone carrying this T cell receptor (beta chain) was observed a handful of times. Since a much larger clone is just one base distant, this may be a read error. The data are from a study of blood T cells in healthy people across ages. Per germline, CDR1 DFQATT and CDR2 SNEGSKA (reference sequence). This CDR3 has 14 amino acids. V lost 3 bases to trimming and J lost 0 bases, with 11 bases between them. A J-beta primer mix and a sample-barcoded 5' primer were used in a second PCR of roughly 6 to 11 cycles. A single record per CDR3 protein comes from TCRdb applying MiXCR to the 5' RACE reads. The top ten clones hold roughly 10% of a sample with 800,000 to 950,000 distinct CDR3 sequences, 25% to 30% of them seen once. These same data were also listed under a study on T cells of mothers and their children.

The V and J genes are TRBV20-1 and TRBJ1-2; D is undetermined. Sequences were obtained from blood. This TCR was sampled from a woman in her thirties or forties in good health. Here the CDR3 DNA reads TGCAGTGCTAGTGTGGCGGGCGCTAACTATGGCTACACCTTC. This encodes CSASVAGANYGYTF.